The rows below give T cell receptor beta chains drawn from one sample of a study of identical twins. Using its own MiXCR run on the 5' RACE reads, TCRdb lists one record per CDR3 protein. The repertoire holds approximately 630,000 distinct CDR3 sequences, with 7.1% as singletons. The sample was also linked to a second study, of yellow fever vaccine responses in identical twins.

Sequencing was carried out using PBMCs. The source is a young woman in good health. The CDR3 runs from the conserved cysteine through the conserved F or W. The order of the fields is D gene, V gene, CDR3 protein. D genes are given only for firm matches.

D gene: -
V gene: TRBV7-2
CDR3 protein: CASSLGEGGGQETQYF

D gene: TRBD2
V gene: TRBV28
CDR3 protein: CASSFSGTSEQNTQYF

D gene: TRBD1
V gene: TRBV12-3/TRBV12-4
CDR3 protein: CASSPQTGAGGVAFF

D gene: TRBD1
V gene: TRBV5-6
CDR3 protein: CASSLKDRVGTGELFF

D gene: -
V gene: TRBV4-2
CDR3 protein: CASSQDEGGTPPLHF

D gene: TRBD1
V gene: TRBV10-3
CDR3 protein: CAISGTGVNSPLHF

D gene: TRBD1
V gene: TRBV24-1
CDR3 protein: CATSEQGVAYNEQFF

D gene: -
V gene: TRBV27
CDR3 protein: CASTLSAGGYTEAFF

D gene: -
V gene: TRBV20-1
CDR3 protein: CSANGVSSYNSPLHF

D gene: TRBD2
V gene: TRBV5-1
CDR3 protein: CASSLVLAGGDNEQFF

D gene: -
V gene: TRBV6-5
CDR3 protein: CASSYFSGSTDTQYF

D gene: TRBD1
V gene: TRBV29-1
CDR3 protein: CSVEARFQGAHGYTF

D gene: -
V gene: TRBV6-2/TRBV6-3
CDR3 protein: CASRVGGHGYTF

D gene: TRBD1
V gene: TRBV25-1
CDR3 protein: CASSAGTGGYNEQFF

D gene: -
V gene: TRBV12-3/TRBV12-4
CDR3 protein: CASSLREPYNSPLHF

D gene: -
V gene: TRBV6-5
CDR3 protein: CASSYTTGTTDTQYF

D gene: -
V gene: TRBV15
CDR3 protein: CATSRGFGTDTQYF

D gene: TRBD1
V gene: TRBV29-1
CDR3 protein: CSVDGSQDRERDYGYTF

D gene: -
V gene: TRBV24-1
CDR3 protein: CATSDLQANQETQYF

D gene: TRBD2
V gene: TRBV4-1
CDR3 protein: CASSQESGLVSSGELFF

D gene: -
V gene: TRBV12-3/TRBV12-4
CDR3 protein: CASRSHGWAFF

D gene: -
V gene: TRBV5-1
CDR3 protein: CASRATGGVEQFF

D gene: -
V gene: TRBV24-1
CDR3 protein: CATSDLGLTQYF

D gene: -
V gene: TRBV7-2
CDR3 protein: CASSLSVFGASEQFF

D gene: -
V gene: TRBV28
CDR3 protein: CASLAGGRVTEAFF

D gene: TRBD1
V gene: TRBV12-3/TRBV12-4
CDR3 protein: CASSLIRGQYNEQFF

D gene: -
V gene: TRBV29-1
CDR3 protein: CSVLTADNTIYF

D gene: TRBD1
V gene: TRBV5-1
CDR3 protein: CASSLAGGNYGYTF

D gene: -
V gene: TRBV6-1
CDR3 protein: CASSEDRPQETQYF

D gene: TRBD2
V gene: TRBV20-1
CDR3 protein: CSARDPSGTSTDTQYF

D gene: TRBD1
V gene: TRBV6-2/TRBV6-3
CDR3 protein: CASSKPTGATEAFF

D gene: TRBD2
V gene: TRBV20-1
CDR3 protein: CSAGSGSPYEQYF

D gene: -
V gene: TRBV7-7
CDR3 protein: CASSLAGVPDTQYF

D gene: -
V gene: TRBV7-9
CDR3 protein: CATTPRPLDFTEAFF

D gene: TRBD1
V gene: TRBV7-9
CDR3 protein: CASSFQGADEQFF

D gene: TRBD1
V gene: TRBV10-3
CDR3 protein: CAISEGNYRGGYGYTF

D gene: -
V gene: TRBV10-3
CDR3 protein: CAISADRIYGYTF

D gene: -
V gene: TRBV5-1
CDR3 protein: CASSLWFVQGQETQYF

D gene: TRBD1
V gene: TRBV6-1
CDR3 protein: CASSLGQGRDNEQFF

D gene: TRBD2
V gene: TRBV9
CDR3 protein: CASSAASGRAYSEQFF

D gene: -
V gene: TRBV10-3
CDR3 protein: CAISDDAAKGVTDSSPLHF

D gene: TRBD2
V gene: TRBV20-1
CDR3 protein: CSACQREGLTDTQYF

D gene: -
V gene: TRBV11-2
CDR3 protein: CASSLGWNTGELFF

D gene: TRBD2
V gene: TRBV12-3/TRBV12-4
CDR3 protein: CASSLSGRKNQYEQFF